One and the same sample provided the 29 T cell receptor beta chains below, sequenced in a study of blood T cell repertoires in COVID-19. The data were produced by immunoSEQ multiplex PCR, yet TCRdb's version contains in-frame clones alone and is incomplete. This sample has around 26,000 clones; roughly 80% occur once, and the top ten carry approximately 40%. Sequences were obtained from peripheral blood. The origin of the receptors is a man aged 65 to 79 with acute or convalescent COVID-19.

V usage is TRBV6-5 and J usage is TRBJ2-3; D ambiguous. CDR1 and CDR2 (germline): MNHEY, SVGAGI. The CDR3 loop spans 14 amino acids. The V end lost 2 bases, the J end lost 3 bases, and 9 bases lay between the germline ends. As DNA, the CDR3 is TGTGCCAGCAGTTACCAAGTGAGGACAGATACGCAGTATTTT. Its translation is CASSYQVRTDTQYF.

The chain recombines TRBV7-6 with TRBJ2-3, with D hard to call. The CDR3 has 15 amino acids. Trimming removed 0 bases at V and 2 bases at J, with 9 bases between. CDR1 and CDR2 from the germline V gene are SGHVS and FNYEAQ. The chain's CDR3 is CASSLAGALTDTQYF. For the CDR3, the DNA is TGTGCCAGCAGCTTAGCTGGAGCCCTCACAGATACGCAGTATTTT.

This rearrangement joins TRBV7-2 to TRBJ2-7; 8 bases match TRBD1. The germline CDR1 and CDR2 sequences are SGHTA and FQGNSA. This CDR3 contains 14 residues. The junction had 3 bases not matched to a gene; V was cut back by 3 bases and J by 2 bases. The CDR3 protein is CASSFSGQAYEQYF. CDR3 coding DNA: TGTGCCAGCAGCTTCTCGGGACAGGCCTACGAGCAGTACTTC. Filled out from reference TRBV7-2 and TRBJ2-7, the complete variable domain reads GAGVSQSPSNKVTEKGKDVELRCDPISGHTALYWYRQSLGQGLEFLIYFQGNSAPDKSGLPSDRFSAERTGGSVSTLTIQRTQQEDSAVYLCASSFSGQAYEQYFGPGTRLTVT.

The genes are TRBV10-3 and TRBJ1-1; maybe TRBD1 (5 bases). CDR1 and CDR2 from the germline V gene are ENHRY and SYGVKD. This CDR3 has 17 residues. V lost 5 bases, J lost 1 base, and 20 bases lay in between. The CDR3 loop is CAISTFDSTDKNTEAFF. The CDR3 DNA sequence: TGTGCCATCAGTACTTTCGACAGCACCGATAAGAACACTGAAGCTTTCTTT.

This clone showed up just a few times. The V gene is TRBV6-6, the J gene TRBJ1-5, with a weak D call TRBD1 (5 bases). Germline CDR1 MNHNY, CDR2 SVGAGI (reference sequence). The CDR3 is 14 amino acids. Trimming took 5 bases from V and 4 from J, leaving 12 bases between them. The CDR3: CASSLKTENQPQHF. CDR3 nucleotide sequence: TGTGCCAGCAGTCTCAAGACAGAAAATCAGCCCCAGCATTTT.

The rearrangement links TRBV7-3 to TRBJ1-2; maybe TRBD1 (6 bases). This CDR3 spans 14 amino acids. Germline V CDR1 and CDR2: SGHTA, FQGTGA. V was clipped by 5 bases and J by 4 bases, with 14 bases between them. The CDR3 bases are TGTGCCAGCAGCATAGAGACAGGAGTCTATGGCTACACCTTC. This codes for CASSIETGVYGYTF. Together with reference TRBV7-3 and TRBJ1-2, the CDR3 gives the full variable domain: GAGVSQTPSNKVTEKGKYVELRCDPISGHTALYWYRQSLGQGPEFLIYFQGTGAADDSGLPNDRFFAVRPEGSVSTLKIQRTERGDSAVYLCASSIETGVYGYTFGSGTRLTVV.

CDR3 protein: CASSITGTNAGELFF. CDR3 DNA sequence: TGTGCCAGCAGCATTACCGGGACTAATGCCGGGGAGCTGTTTTTT. The chain has TRBV9 and TRBJ2-2; the match to TRBD2 covers 7 bases. CDR3 length: 15 amino acids. V shed 4 bases and J 6 bases; nucleotides not matched to a gene: 9. Germline assignment: CDR1 SGDLS and CDR2 YYNGEE. The variable domain in full, completed from reference TRBV9 and TRBJ2-2, reads DSGVTQTPKHLITATGQRVTLRCSPRSGDLSVYWYQQSLDQGLQFLIQYYNGEERAKGNILERFSAQQFPDLHSELNLSSLELGDSALYFCASSITGTNAGELFFGEGSRLTVL.

This clone was seen just once. The rearrangement links TRBV5-1 to TRBJ1-1; no clear D gene. Trimming removed 4 bases at V and 1 base at J, with 14 bases between. Germline assignment: CDR1 SGHRS and CDR2 YFSETQ. CDR3 length equals 15 residues. In DNA form, the CDR3 reads TGCGCCAGCAGCGTACTAGGACCGCCGAACACTGAAGCTTTCTTT. Its protein is CASSVLGPPNTEAFF.

CDR3 sequence reads: CASSDWAAGTQYF. The CDR3 bases are TGTGCCAGCAGTGACTGGGCGGCGGGGACCCAGTACTTC. V usage is TRBV6-4 and J usage is TRBJ2-5, with a tentative D call TRBD2 (5 bases). The length of the CDR3 is 13 residues. Trimming cost V 1 base and J 7 bases, with 10 bases left between them. Germline V gene lookup returns CDR1 MRHNA and CDR2 SNTAGT.

This clone was counted only a few times. J is TRBJ2-7 and V is TRBV19; TRBD1 matches 8 bases. V trimming: 2 bases; J trimming: 5 bases; junction bases outside the gene matches: 8. This CDR3 is built from 15 residues. Germline V lookup: CDR1 LNHDA, CDR2 SQIVND (reference sequence). The CDR3 DNA sequence: TGTGCCAGTAGTATACCCAGGGGGCTTCGGAACGAGCAGTACTTC. Translated, it gives CASSIPRGLRNEQYF.

The chain has TRBV19 and TRBJ1-3; D remains ambiguous. Germline V gene lookup returns CDR1 LNHDA and CDR2 SQIVND (reference sequence). CDR3 length: 13 residues. V was trimmed by 9 bases and J by 0 bases, leaving 9 bases between them. The CDR3 loop reads CASRPHSGNTIYF. The CDR3, as DNA: TGTGCCAGCAGGCCCCACTCTGGAAACACCATATATTTT.

This clone appeared a few times. The chain is built from TRBV10-3 and TRBJ1-1, with 9 bases that match TRBD1. Germline CDR1 is ENHRY and CDR2 is SYGVKD. CDR3 length: 12 residues. Losses at the gene ends were 10 bases for V and 3 bases for J; bases not matched to a gene: 3. CDR3 DNA: TGTGCCAGCTGGACAGGGGACACTGAAGCTTTCTTT. Protein product: CASWTGDTEAFF.

This clone came up once. The chain carries TRBV3-1 (or the pseudogene TRBV3-2) and TRBJ2-3; D unresolved. The CDR3 contains 13 residues. V was clipped by 5 bases and J by 3 bases, with 9 bases between them. Germline-derived CDR1 and CDR2 are LGHDT and YNNKEL (reference sequence). CDR3 sequence: CASSGSWTDTQYF. DNA of the CDR3: TGTGCCAGCAGCGGCTCATGGACAGATACGCAGTATTTT.

The V call is TRBV7-2, the J call TRBJ1-3; D gene ambiguous. V was cut by 1 base and J by 3 bases, with 10 bases left in between. This CDR3 region has 15 residues. CDR1 is SGHTA and CDR2 is FQGNSA in the germline V gene. CDR3 bases: TGTGCCAGCAGCTTAGGTATAGAGTATGGAAACACCATATATTTT. This sequence encodes CASSLGIEYGNTIYF.

The chain couples TRBV10-3 to TRBJ2-1; 7 bases match TRBD2. Per the germline V gene, CDR1 is ENHRY and CDR2 is SYGVKD. The CDR3 has 15 amino acids. The V and J ends lost 6 bases and 4 bases, in that order; junction bases with no gene match: 9. In DNA, the CDR3 is TGTGCCATCAGCGCCCCCAGCGGGGCTTACAATGAGCAGTTCTTC. It codes for CAISAPSGAYNEQFF.

This clone was observed a few times. The J gene is TRBJ2-7, the V gene TRBV5-6; the match to TRBD1 covers 7 bases. The V and J ends lost 0 bases and 4 bases, in that order; junction bases with no gene match: 4. CDR3 length equals 14 residues. Germline loops: CDR1 SGHDT, CDR2 YYEEEE. This CDR3 is CASSLGQGRYEQYF. The CDR3, as DNA: TGTGCCAGCAGCTTGGGACAGGGACGATACGAGCAGTACTTC.

The chain uses TRBV9 and TRBJ2-7; the match to TRBD2 covers 12 bases. V lost 2 bases to trimming and J lost 4 bases; unmatched junction nucleotides: 4. This CDR3 contains 15 residues. Germline CDR1 is SGDLS and CDR2 is YYNGEE. CDR3 region: CASSVGLAGIYEQYF. CDR3 bases: TGTGCCAGCAGCGTGGGACTAGCGGGCATATACGAGCAGTACTTC.

V is TRBV20-1 and J is TRBJ2-7, with D maybe TRBD1 (5 bases). Trimming removed 3 bases from V and 6 bases from J, with 15 bases in between. Germline values: CDR1 DFQATT, CDR2 SNEGSKA (reference sequence). This CDR3 spans 13 amino acids. The CDR3 region is CSASRGRVREQYF. The CDR3 bases are TGCAGTGCTAGTAGGGGCAGGGTGCGCGAGCAGTACTTC.

This clone was seen more than once but under ten times. CDR3 nucleotides: TGTGCCAGCAGCTACTGGACAGATGGCTACACCTTC. Its protein product is CASSYWTDGYTF. The J gene is TRBJ1-2, the V gene TRBV7-2; D possibly corresponds to TRBD1 (6 bases). CDR1 is SGHTA and CDR2 is FQGNSA in the germline V gene. The CDR3 runs 12 residues. Trimming took off 4 bases at V and 6 bases at J, with 9 bases between the two ends.

The genes are TRBV6-6 and TRBJ1-2; a possible D gene is TRBD1 (5 bases). Germline V gives CDR1 MNHNY, CDR2 SVGAGI (reference sequence). This CDR3 spans 13 amino acids. Trimming shortened V by 5 bases and J by 0 bases, and 7 bases separated the two germline ends. CDR3 nucleotide sequence: TGTGCCAGCAGTGCGGGGCCTAACTATGGCTACACCTTC. Its translation is CASSAGPNYGYTF.

The chain employs TRBV19 and TRBJ1-3; 7 bases map to TRBD1. The CDR3 sequence is 14 residues long. The germline V gene encodes CDR1 LNHDA and CDR2 SQIVND (reference sequence). J was trimmed by 2 bases and V by 5 bases; bases with no gene match: 3. CDR3 coding DNA: TGTGCCAGTAGTTTGACAGGGACTGGAAACACCATATATTTT. Translating it yields CASSLTGTGNTIYF.

CDR3 nucleotide sequence: TGTGCCTCACATACAGGGGGCTATGGCTACACCTTC. This gives the protein CASHTGGYGYTF. This chain uses TRBV6-5 with TRBJ1-2; TRBD1 matches at 8 bases. CDR3 length: 12 residues. J lost 4 bases, V lost 11 bases, and 6 bases had no gene match. The germline V gene has CDR1 MNHEY and CDR2 SVGAGI.

The chain is built from TRBV11-3 and TRBJ2-2, with D hard to call. Germline CDR1 is SGHNT and CDR2 is YENEEA. The length of the CDR3 is 13 residues. V was cut by 1 base and J by 4 bases, with 4 bases left in between. The CDR3 DNA sequence: TGTGCCAGCAGCTTAGTATTCACCGGGGAGCTGTTTTTT. Protein: CASSLVFTGELFF.

V and J are TRBV5-1 and TRBJ2-1; D is perhaps TRBD2 (5 bases). The CDR3 contains 14 residues. The V end was cut by 0 bases, the J end by 4 bases, with 8 bases between. The germline V gene has CDR1 SGHRS and CDR2 YFSETQ. The CDR3 protein is CASSLAAGYNEQFF. The CDR3 nucleotides read TGCGCCAGCAGCTTGGCCGCGGGTTACAATGAGCAGTTCTTC.

This chain connects TRBV11-2 to TRBJ2-7; a possible D gene is TRBD2 (5 bases). CDR3 length equals 14 residues. The V and J ends lost 8 bases and 0 bases respectively, with 14 bases between them. The germline CDR1 and CDR2 sequences are SGHAT and FQNNGV. The CDR3, as DNA: TGTGCCAGCGGACCTAGCAGCAGCTCCTACGAGCAGTACTTC. This translates into CASGPSSSSYEQYF.

V gene TRBV7-3 combines with J gene TRBJ1-6, with D possibly matching TRBD1 (6 bases). V shed 5 bases and J shed 10 bases, with 15 bases lying between them. CDR1 is SGHTA and CDR2 is FQGTGA in the germline V gene. CDR3 length: 14 amino acids. The CDR3 DNA reads as TGTGCCAGCAGCCCACAGGGTCCGGGGTCACCCCTCCACTTT. Translating gives CASSPQGPGSPLHF.

The chain combines TRBV7-8 with TRBJ1-5, with TRBD1 matching 9 bases. The germline V gene has CDR1 SGHVS and CDR2 FQNEAQ. The CDR3 has 16 amino acids. Unmatched junction bases numbered 9, after V lost 3 bases and J lost 6 bases. CDR3 region: CASSLRAYRGPQPQHF. For the CDR3, the DNA is TGTGCCAGCAGCTTGAGGGCTTACAGGGGGCCTCAGCCCCAGCATTTT.

The rearrangement joins TRBV3-1 (or the pseudogene TRBV3-2) to TRBJ1-1, with TRBD1 matching over 7 bases. V lost 1 base, J lost 8 bases, and 10 bases stayed unmatched. The CDR3 sequence is 15 residues long. Per the germline V gene, CDR1 is LGHDT and CDR2 is YNNKEL (reference sequence). The CDR3 nucleotides are TGTGCCAGCAGCCAAGGGTTCGGGACAGCAAAAGAAGCTTTCTTT. Translated: CASSQGFGTAKEAFF.

The V gene is TRBV30, the J gene TRBJ2-5; D possibly corresponds to TRBD2 (6 bases). V was cut by 8 bases and J by 5 bases, with 15 bases left in between. CDR1 and CDR2 from the germline V gene are GTSNPN and SVGIG (reference sequence). There are 12 residues in the CDR3. The CDR3 here is CAGITGGETQYF. The CDR3 DNA reads as TGTGCCGGGATCACAGGAGGGGAGACCCAGTACTTC.